These 16 T cell receptor beta chains came from one sample sequenced in a study of cytomegalovirus exposure and HLA in healthy donors. Primers included in the PCR were 60 Vbeta and 13 Jbeta primers. TCRdb's copy holds only in-frame clones and misses some; the assay was immunoSEQ multiplex PCR. The sample's table shows some 84,000 clones. Sequenced material: PBMCs. The receptors were gathered from a man between 45 and 60 years old in good health and CMV-seronegative.

The CDR3 loop is CASAKGDRGGYF. The CDR3 bases are TGTGCCAGCGCAAAAGGAGACAGGGGTGGATACTTC. V is TRBV2 and J is TRBJ2-5, with TRBD1 identical over 8 bases. The V gene's germline CDR1 is SNHLY and CDR2 FYNNEI. This CDR3 comprises 12 residues. Losses at the gene ends were 8 bases for V and 14 bases for J; bases not matched to a gene: 13.

The V and J genes are TRBV28 and TRBJ1-2; D is uncertain. Trimming left V 1 base short and J 4 bases short, with 10 bases between. The CDR3 contains 14 residues. CDR1 and CDR2 from the germline V gene are MDHEN and SYDVKM. This chain's CDR3 is CASSLLEGLYGYTF. The CDR3 nucleotides are TGTGCCAGCAGTTTATTAGAGGGTCTCTATGGCTACACCTTC.

Here the CDR3 DNA reads TGTGCCAGCAGCCAAGTCCAGGGGTTAGACGACAATGAGCAGTTCTTC. Its translation is CASSQVQGLDDNEQFF. The V call is TRBV4-2, the J call TRBJ2-1; weak D call: TRBD1 (6 bases). V was trimmed by 1 base and J by 5 bases, leaving 15 bases between them. The CDR3 has 16 amino acids. In germline, CDR1 is LGHNA, CDR2 YNFKEQ.

J is TRBJ2-7 and V is TRBV11-2; 8 bases align to TRBD1. Trimming cost V 6 bases and J 4 bases; bases outside gene matches: 14. The CDR3 is made up of 16 amino acids. CDR1 is SGHAT and CDR2 is FQNNGV in the germline V gene. CDR3 sequence (DNA): TGTGCCAGCAGGCGAACGATAAGGACAGGGCTTTACGAGCAGTACTTC. Encoded protein: CASRRTIRTGLYEQYF.

V gene TRBV7-8 combines with J gene TRBJ1-5; 12 nucleotides agree with TRBD1. The CDR3 has 16 amino acids. V was clipped by 0 bases and J by 9 bases; unmatched bases: 6. CDR1 SGHVS and CDR2 FQNEAQ come from the germline V gene. CDR3 bases: TGTGCCAGCAGCTTAGCGGGACAGGGGGCGTTTGGGCCCCAGCATTTT. Translating gives CASSLAGQGAFGPQHF.

The gene calls are TRBV6-5 and TRBJ1-1, with D perhaps matching TRBD1 (5 bases). This CDR3 comprises 13 residues. Trimming left V 0 bases short and J 4 bases short, with 6 bases between. In germline, CDR1 is MNHEY, CDR2 SVGAGI. The CDR3 loop reads CASSYSTVTEAFF. The CDR3 DNA reads TGTGCCAGCAGTTACTCGACAGTCACTGAAGCTTTCTTT.

This chain joins TRBV5-6 and TRBJ2-6; possible D gene TRBD2, 5 bases. Trimming left V 1 base short and J 1 base short, with 6 bases between. The length of the CDR3 is 15 residues. Per the germline V gene, CDR1 is SGHDT and CDR2 is YYEEEE. The CDR3 loop reads CASSLTGSGANVLTF. The CDR3 region has the DNA TGTGCCAGCAGCTTGACGGGGTCTGGGGCCAACGTCCTGACTTTC.

The chain combines TRBV5-6 with TRBJ1-4; 8 bases fit TRBD1. V lost 3 bases to trimming and J lost 8 bases; unmatched junction nucleotides: 6. This CDR3 has 14 residues. Per germline, CDR1 SGHDT and CDR2 YYEEEE. CDR3 region: CASSSGGAGEKLFF. The CDR3 nucleotides are TGTGCCAGCAGCTCAGGGGGCGCCGGGGAAAAACTGTTTTTT.

DNA for the CDR3: TGTGCCAGCAGACATCGGGGGGGAGAGACCCAGTACTTC. Protein product: CASRHRGGETQYF. The rearrangement uses TRBV2 and TRBJ2-5, with 8 bases identical to TRBD2. With 6 bases clipped from V and 4 bases from J, the junction kept 4 bases outside the gene matches. Germline CDR1 reads SNHLY; CDR2 reads FYNNEI. The CDR3 spans 13 residues. Full variable domain (remainder filled in from reference TRBV2 and TRBJ2-5): EPEVTQTPSHQVTQMGQEVILRCVPISNHLYFYWYRQILGQKVEFLVSFYNNEISEKSEIFDDQFSVERPDGSNFTLKIRSTKLEDSAMYFCASRHRGGETQYFGPGTRLLVL.

V gene TRBV28 combines with J gene TRBJ1-3; the match to TRBD1 covers 7 bases. V shed 3 bases and J 2 bases; nucleotides not matched to a gene: 7. CDR3 size: 16 residues. Germline assignment: CDR1 MDHEN and CDR2 SYDVKM. Here the CDR3 reads CASSFTPGQPGNTIYF. The CDR3 region has the DNA TGTGCCAGCAGTTTCACTCCGGGACAGCCTGGAAACACCATATATTTT.

This chain joins TRBV29-1 and TRBJ2-2; D perhaps matches TRBD1 (6 bases). V was pared by 6 bases and J by 0 bases, with 17 bases between. Germline values: CDR1 SQVTM, CDR2 ANQGSEA. The CDR3 loop spans 16 amino acids. The CDR3 DNA sequence: TGCAGCGTCCTTCCCCAGGACAGTTCGAACACCGGGGAGCTGTTTTTT. Its protein is CSVLPQDSSNTGELFF.

This sequence joins TRBV10-3 and TRBJ2-7; the match to TRBD2 covers 13 bases. With V trimmed by 4 bases and J by 2 bases, 5 bases remained unmatched. Germline assignment: CDR1 ENHRY and CDR2 SYGVKD. The CDR3 length is 16 residues. This chain's CDR3 is CAISVGTSGTTYEQYF. DNA for the CDR3: TGTGCCATCAGTGTTGGGACTAGCGGGACAACCTACGAGCAGTACTTC.

The chain has TRBV7-2 and TRBJ2-1; D possibly corresponds to TRBD2 (5 bases). The CDR3 is made up of 15 amino acids. Germline CDR1 reads SGHTA; CDR2 reads FQGNSA. Trimming pared 0 bases from V and 7 bases from J, leaving 13 bases between. CDR3: CASSLAGWSGNEQFF. CDR3 DNA: TGTGCCAGCAGCTTAGCTGGTTGGTCGGGGAATGAGCAGTTCTTC. The full variable domain, in which reference TRBV7-2 and TRBJ2-1 provide the parts outside the CDR3, is GAGVSQSPSNKVTEKGKDVELRCDPISGHTALYWYRQSLGQGLEFLIYFQGNSAPDKSGLPSDRFSAERTGGSVSTLTIQRTQQEDSAVYLCASSLAGWSGNEQFFGPGTRLTVL.

The rearrangement joins TRBV4-1 to TRBJ2-1; weak D call: TRBD1 (5 bases). Looked up from germline, CDR1 is MGHRA and CDR2 is YSYEKL. The CDR3 sequence is 18 residues long. The germline V and J ends were trimmed by 1 base and 0 bases, with 16 bases remaining between them. The DNA for the CDR3 is TGCGCCAGCAGCCAAGGCTCCATGCCAGGGCCCTCCTACAATGAGCAGTTCTTC. Residues: CASSQGSMPGPSYNEQFF.

V is TRBV11-1 and J is TRBJ2-3; TRBD1 aligns across 9 bases. Germline V CDR1 and CDR2: SGHAT, FQDESV (reference sequence). The length of the CDR3 is 15 residues. V lost 5 bases to trimming and J lost 5 bases; unmatched junction nucleotides: 8. In DNA, the CDR3 is TGTGCCAGCAGCCCCACCGGGACAGGGCGAGATACGCAGTATTTT. Amino acids: CASSPTGTGRDTQYF.

The chain combines TRBV5-1 with TRBJ2-7; D is perhaps TRBD2 (6 bases). V was trimmed by 7 bases and J by 2 bases, leaving 16 bases between them. Germline assignment: CDR1 SGHRS and CDR2 YFSETQ. The CDR3 has 14 amino acids. This CDR3 is CASSPSGTPYEQYF. The CDR3 nucleotides read TGCGCCAGCTCCCCTTCAGGGACTCCCTACGAGCAGTACTTC.